This T cell receptor (beta chain) is drawn from a study of blood T cell repertoires in COVID-19. Study at large: Sources were T cells, B-cell-depleted T cells, or PBMCs; the material itself was cDNA or gDNA.

Profiling relied on immunoSEQ multiplex PCR, and the TCRdb table lists in-frame clones only, not all of them. The sample consists of about 69,000 clones, about 85% of them appearing once. There are 13 residues in the CDR3. Trimming at V came to 4 bases and at J to 6 bases, leaving 5 bases not matched to a gene. Germline V gives CDR1 SQVTM, CDR2 ANQGSEA. The chain links TRBV29-1 to TRBJ2-2, with 7 bases that match TRBD2. The sample consisted of peripheral blood. This receptor was identified in a man of 80 years or more with acute or convalescent COVID-19. The CDR3 protein is CSVVSGAAGELFF. The DNA of the CDR3 is TGCAGCGTTGTAAGCGGGGCGGCCGGGGAGCTGTTTTTT.